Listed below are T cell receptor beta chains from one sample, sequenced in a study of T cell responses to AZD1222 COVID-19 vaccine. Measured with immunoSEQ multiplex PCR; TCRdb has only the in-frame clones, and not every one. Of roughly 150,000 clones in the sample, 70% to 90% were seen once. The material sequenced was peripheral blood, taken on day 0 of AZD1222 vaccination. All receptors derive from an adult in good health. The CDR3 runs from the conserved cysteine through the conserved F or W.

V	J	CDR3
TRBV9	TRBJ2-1	CASSILYNEQFF
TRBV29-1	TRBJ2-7	CSVVPGERSYEQYF
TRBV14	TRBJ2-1	CASSPQGFPYNEQFF
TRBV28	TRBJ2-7	CASRPTPTSGPYEQYF
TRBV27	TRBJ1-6	CASSLSPGRKNSPLHF
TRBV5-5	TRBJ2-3	CASSLSGGSDTQYF
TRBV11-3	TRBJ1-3	CASSLDFGNTIYF
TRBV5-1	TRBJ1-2	CASSLTKGLYGYTF
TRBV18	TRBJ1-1	CASSQTGVTEAFF
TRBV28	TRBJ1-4	CASSFRDRINEKLFF
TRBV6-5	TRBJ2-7	CASSYGWGIYEQYF